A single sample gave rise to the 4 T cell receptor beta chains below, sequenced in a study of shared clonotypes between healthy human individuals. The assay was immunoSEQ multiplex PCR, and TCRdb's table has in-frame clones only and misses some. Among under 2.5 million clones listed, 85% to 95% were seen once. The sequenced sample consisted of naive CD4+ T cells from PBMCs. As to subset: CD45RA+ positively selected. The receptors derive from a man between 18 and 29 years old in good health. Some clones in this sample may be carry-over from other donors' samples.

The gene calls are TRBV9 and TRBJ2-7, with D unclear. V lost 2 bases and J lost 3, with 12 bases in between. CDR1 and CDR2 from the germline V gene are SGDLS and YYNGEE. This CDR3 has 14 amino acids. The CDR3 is CASSVTDGDYEQYF. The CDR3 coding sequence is TGTGCCAGCAGCGTTACGGATGGGGACTACGAGCAGTACTTC.

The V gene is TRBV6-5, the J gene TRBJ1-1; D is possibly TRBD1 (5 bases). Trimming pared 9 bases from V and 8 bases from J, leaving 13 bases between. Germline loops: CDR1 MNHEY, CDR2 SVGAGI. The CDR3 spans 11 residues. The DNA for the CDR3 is TGTGCCAGTATTCGGGGCGTGGAAGCTTTCTTT. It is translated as CASIRGVEAFF.

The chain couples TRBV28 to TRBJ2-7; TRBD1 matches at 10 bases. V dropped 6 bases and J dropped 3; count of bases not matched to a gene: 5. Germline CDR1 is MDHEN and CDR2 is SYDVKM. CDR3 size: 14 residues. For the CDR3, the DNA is TGTGCCAGCAGCGACAGGGGGCACCTCTACGAGCAGTACTTC. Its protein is CASSDRGHLYEQYF.

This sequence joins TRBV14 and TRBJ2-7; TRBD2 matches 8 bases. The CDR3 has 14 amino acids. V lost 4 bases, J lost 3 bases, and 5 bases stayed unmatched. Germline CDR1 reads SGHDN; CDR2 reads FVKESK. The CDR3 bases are TGTGCCAGCAGCCGAGGACTAGCCCGCTACGAGCAGTACTTC. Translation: CASSRGLARYEQYF.